Described below is a single T cell receptor (beta chain) sequence and its context. As originally analysed: Estimates of nucleated cell counts were drawn from the amplification of reference gene primers. TCRdb's table, derived via immunoSEQ multiplex PCR, lists solely in-frame clones and lacks some. The D gene and trimming were derived from the DNA, and the V and J assignments and clone size from that table. Of about 170,000 clones in the sample, about 80% are singletons; the top ten hold about 2%. The entry originates in a study of blood T cell repertoires in COVID-19. Study-level information: Samples of COVID-19 (acute and convalescent) were obtained from the United States, Italy and Spain. Sources were T cells, B-cell-depleted T cells, or PBMCs; the material itself was cDNA or gDNA.

The CDR3 is made up of 15 amino acids. Trimming left V 3 bases short and J 5 bases short, with 14 bases between. From germline, CDR1 is LNHDA and CDR2 SQIVND (reference sequence). V and J are TRBV19 and TRBJ2-1; a possible D gene is TRBD1 (6 bases). Sequencing was carried out using peripheral blood. The sequence was obtained from a woman of 80 years or more with acute or convalescent COVID-19. The CDR3 DNA sequence: TGTGCCAGTAGTATGGACAGCCTTGGGGACAATGAGCAGTTCTTC. Translated: CASSMDSLGDNEQFF. Based on the CDR3 plus reference TRBV19 and TRBJ2-1, the full variable domain is DGGITQSPKYLFRKEGQNVTLSCEQNLNHDAMYWYRQDPGQGLRLIYYSQIVNDFQKGDIAEGYSVSREKKESFPLTVTSAQKNPTAFYLCASSMDSLGDNEQFFGPGTRLTVL.